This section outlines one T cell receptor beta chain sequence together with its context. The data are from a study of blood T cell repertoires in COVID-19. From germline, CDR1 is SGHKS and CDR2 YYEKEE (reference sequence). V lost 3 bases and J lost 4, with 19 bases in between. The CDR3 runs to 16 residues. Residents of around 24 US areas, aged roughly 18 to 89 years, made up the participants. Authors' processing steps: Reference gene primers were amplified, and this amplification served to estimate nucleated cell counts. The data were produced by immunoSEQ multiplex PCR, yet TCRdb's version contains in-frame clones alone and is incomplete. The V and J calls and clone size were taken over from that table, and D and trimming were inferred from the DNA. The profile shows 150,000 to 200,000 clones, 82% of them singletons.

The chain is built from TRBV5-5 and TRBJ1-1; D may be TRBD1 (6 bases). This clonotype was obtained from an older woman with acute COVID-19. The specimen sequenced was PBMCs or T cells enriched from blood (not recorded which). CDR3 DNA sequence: TGTGCCAGCAGCTCCCTCCTAATGGGAGGGGGCACTGAAGCTTTCTTT. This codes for CASSSLLMGGGTEAFF.